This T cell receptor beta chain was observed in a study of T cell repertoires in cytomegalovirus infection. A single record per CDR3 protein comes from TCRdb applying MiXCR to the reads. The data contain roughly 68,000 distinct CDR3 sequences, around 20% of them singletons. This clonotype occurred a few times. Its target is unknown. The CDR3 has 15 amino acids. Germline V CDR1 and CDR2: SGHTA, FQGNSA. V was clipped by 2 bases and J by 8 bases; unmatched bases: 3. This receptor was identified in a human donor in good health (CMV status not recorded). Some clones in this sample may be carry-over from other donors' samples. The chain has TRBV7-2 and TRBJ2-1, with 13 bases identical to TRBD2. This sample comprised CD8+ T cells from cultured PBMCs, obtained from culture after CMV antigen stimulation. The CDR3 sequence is CASSLTSGGADEQFF. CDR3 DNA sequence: TGTGCCAGCAGCTTAACTAGCGGGGGGGCAGATGAGCAGTTCTTC.